These 24 T cell receptor beta chains share one sample of origin, sequenced in a study of graft-versus-host responses after intestinal transplantation. Their target antigens are unknown. The protocol was immunoSEQ multiplex PCR, while the TCRdb copy is restricted to in-frame clones and leaves out a portion. The repertoire holds some 90,000 clones, with around 90% as singletons. Sequencing used unstimulated CD4+ T cells sorted from spleen or lymph node cells, obtained before intestinal transplant. Receptors were obtained from a human donor who received an intestinal transplant.

The rearrangement links TRBV2 to TRBJ2-3, with 8 bases fitting TRBD2. With 4 bases clipped from V and 2 bases from J, the junction kept 8 bases outside the gene matches. The CDR3 has 16 residues. The germline CDR1 and CDR2 sequences are SNHLY and FYNNEI. The CDR3 DNA reads TGTGCCAGCAGTGGGGGGACTAGTTTTTCCACAGATACGCAGTATTTT. It encodes CASSGGTSFSTDTQYF.

The chain is built from TRBV7-7 and TRBJ2-2, with a possible D match to TRBD2 (6 bases). Trimming stripped 2 bases from V and 7 bases from J, with 8 bases between. CDR1 is SSHAT and CDR2 is FNYEAQ in the germline V gene (reference sequence). The CDR3 runs 13 residues. The CDR3 nucleotides are TGTGCCAGCAGCTTATCGGGGGTCGGGGAGCTGTTTTTT. It specifies CASSLSGVGELFF.

This clone was recorded only once. This rearrangement joins TRBV30 to TRBJ2-5; 9 bases agree with TRBD2. V shed 1 base, J shed 5 bases, and the junction held 5 bases outside the gene matches. This CDR3 spans 14 amino acids. The germline V gene has CDR1 GTSNPN and CDR2 SVGIG (reference sequence). The CDR3 sequence is CAWSGLAGWETQYF. CDR3 coding DNA: TGTGCCTGGAGTGGGCTAGCGGGATGGGAGACCCAGTACTTC.

The sample holds one count of this clone. The chain has TRBV6-4 and TRBJ2-2; possible D gene TRBD2, 5 bases. Per the germline V gene, CDR1 is MRHNA and CDR2 is SNTAGT. Trimming pared 8 bases from V and 0 bases from J, leaving 10 bases between. The CDR3 runs 14 residues. The DNA of the CDR3 is TGTGCCAGCCGAGGGTTCGCGAACACCGGGGAGCTGTTTTTT. It translates to CASRGFANTGELFF.

The rearrangement uses TRBV10-1 and TRBJ2-1; D might be TRBD1 or TRBD2, each matching 5 bases. Germline V gene data show CDR1 as WNHNN and CDR2 as SYGVQD (reference sequence). CDR3 length: 15 amino acids. Trimming removed 6 bases from V and 6 bases from J, with 18 bases in between. The CDR3 spells CASRVGGFGANEQFF. In DNA, the CDR3 is TGCGCCAGCAGGGTGGGCGGTTTCGGGGCCAATGAGCAGTTCTTC.

The genes are TRBV15 and TRBJ2-7, with D perhaps being TRBD1 or TRBD2 (5 bases each). The germline V gene encodes CDR1 LNHNV and CDR2 YYDKDF (reference sequence). This CDR3 spans 14 amino acids. The germline V and J ends were trimmed by 0 bases and 6 bases, with 12 bases remaining between them. The CDR3: CATSRDGTWGEQYF. The CDR3 nucleotides read TGTGCCACCAGCAGAGACGGGACCTGGGGCGAGCAGTACTTC.

The chain has TRBV18 and TRBJ2-3; perhaps D is TRBD1 or TRBD2 (5 bases each). This CDR3 has 16 amino acids. From germline, CDR1 is KGHSH and CDR2 LQKENI. V was pared by 4 bases and J by 0 bases, with 14 bases between. CDR3 protein: CASSHRTPPSTDTQYF. CDR3 DNA sequence: TGTGCCAGCTCACACAGGACTCCCCCTAGCACAGATACGCAGTATTTT.

The chain has TRBV9 and TRBJ2-1; no definite D call. Germline values: CDR1 SGDLS, CDR2 YYNGEE. The ends were cut back, 1 base at V and 6 bases at J, with 17 bases in the middle. This CDR3 region has 16 residues. DNA for the CDR3: TGTGCCAGCAGCGTAACGGGCGATAGTCTGGGCAATGAGCAGTTCTTC. Translation: CASSVTGDSLGNEQFF. The variable domain in full, with the rest retrieved from reference TRBV9 and TRBJ2-1, is DSGVTQTPKHLITATGQRVTLRCSPRSGDLSVYWYQQSLDQGLQFLIQYYNGEERAKGNILERFSAQQFPDLHSELNLSSLELGDSALYFCASSVTGDSLGNEQFFGPGTRLTVL.

This clone was seen only once. The chain has TRBV5-1 and TRBJ1-1; D remains unclear. Per germline, CDR1 SGHRS and CDR2 YFSETQ. This CDR3 comprises 17 residues. V lost 0 bases and J 5 bases, leaving 20 bases between the germline ends. The CDR3 bases are TGCGCCAGCAGCTTGGTTAATCAGCCCAAAGTATGGACTGAAGCTTTCTTT. It yields the protein CASSLVNQPKVWTEAFF.

J is TRBJ1-5 and V is TRBV19; the D is unclear. This CDR3 comprises 15 residues. V was clipped by 3 bases and J by 1 base, with 10 bases between them. CDR1 and CDR2 from the germline V gene are LNHDA and SQIVND (reference sequence). DNA for the CDR3: TGTGCCAGTAGTATCCCCTCCCCGAGCAATCAGCCCCAGCATTTT. Its translation is CASSIPSPSNQPQHF. The full variable domain, with the rest looked up from reference TRBV19 and TRBJ1-5, is DGGITQSPKYLFRKEGQNVTLSCEQNLNHDAMYWYRQDPGQGLRLIYYSQIVNDFQKGDIAEGYSVSREKKESFPLTVTSAQKNPTAFYLCASSIPSPSNQPQHFGDGTRLSIL.

The rearrangement uses TRBV4-2 and TRBJ1-4; D remains unclear. With 4 bases removed from V and 1 base from J, the gap between germline ends came to 10 bases. Looked up from germline, CDR1 is LGHNA and CDR2 is YNFKEQ. The CDR3 is 15 residues long. The CDR3 nucleotides read TGTGCCAGCAGCCGAGACACGGTAACTAATGAAAAACTGTTTTTT. It codes for CASSRDTVTNEKLFF.

The chain combines TRBV30 with TRBJ1-1; 7 bases fit TRBD1. CDR1 and CDR2 from the germline V gene are GTSNPN and SVGIG (reference sequence). This CDR3 spans 13 amino acids. J was trimmed by 4 bases and V by 2 bases; bases with no gene match: 4. The chain's CDR3 is CAWSQGGFTEAFF. The CDR3 DNA reads as TGTGCCTGGAGTCAGGGGGGGTTCACTGAAGCTTTCTTT.

To note about this clone: At one end, the junction sequence differs from germline, possibly due to a read error. The CDR3 DNA sequence: TGTGCCAGCAGTGACCAAGGGGCCGGCTATAACTCACCCCTCCACTTT. Its protein is CASSDQGAGYNSPLHF. The chain joins TRBV6-1 to TRBJ1-6; weak D call: TRBD1 (5 bases). The CDR3 sequence is 16 residues long. Germline CDR1 is MNHNS and CDR2 is SASEGT.

This chain connects TRBV18 to TRBJ2-5; D tentatively reads TRBD1 or TRBD2 (5 bases each). The CDR3 is 15 amino acids. V was clipped by 6 bases and J by 5 bases, with 19 bases between them. Germline CDR1 and CDR2: KGHSH and LQKENI. The CDR3, as DNA: TGTGCCAGCTCGAGGGACGGCACTTATGTCGAGACCCAGTACTTC. It encodes CASSRDGTYVETQYF.

V gene TRBV6-1 combines with J gene TRBJ2-3; D is undetermined. This CDR3 comprises 12 residues. CDR1 is MNHNS and CDR2 is SASEGT in the germline V gene. The V and J ends lost 4 bases and 2 bases respectively, with 4 bases between them. Here the CDR3 DNA reads TGTGCCAGCAGTGCTAACACAGATACGCAGTATTTT. Its protein product is CASSANTDTQYF.

The J gene is TRBJ2-7, the V gene TRBV30, with unresolved D. The CDR3 is 14 residues long. V was shortened by 0 bases and J by 3 bases, with 12 bases between the two germline ends. Germline V gene data show CDR1 as GTSNPN and CDR2 as SVGIG (reference sequence). In DNA form, the CDR3 reads TGTGCCTGGAGTGTACGGGTGGTTAGCTACGAGCAGTACTTC. Encoded protein: CAWSVRVVSYEQYF.

The chain has TRBV10-1 and TRBJ2-6; D gene ambiguous. V lost 2 bases, J lost 0 bases, and 5 bases lay in between. Germline CDR1 is WNHNN and CDR2 is SYGVQD (reference sequence). The CDR3 consists of 15 residues. CDR3 nucleotides: TGCGCCAGCAGTGAGGTTAACTCTGGGGCCAACGTCCTGACTTTC. Translating gives CASSEVNSGANVLTF.

The chain joins TRBV27 to TRBJ1-1, with TRBD1 matching over 12 bases. V lost 5 bases to trimming and J lost 2 bases; unmatched junction nucleotides: 12. The CDR3 contains 18 residues. The germline V gene encodes CDR1 MNHEY and CDR2 SMNVEV (reference sequence). Here the CDR3 DNA reads TGTGCCAGCAGTCGACGGGTGGGGACAGGGGGCCTCAACACTGAAGCTTTCTTT. It is translated as CASSRRVGTGGLNTEAFF.

The chain recombines TRBV7-9 with TRBJ1-1; TRBD1 matches at 7 bases. The germline gives CDR1 SEHNR, CDR2 FQNEAQ (reference sequence). The CDR3 length is 15 residues. Trimming cost V 2 bases and J 4 bases; bases outside gene matches: 7. CDR3 residues: CASSLSRQGGTEAFF. The CDR3 coding sequence is TGTGCCAGCAGCTTATCCCGGCAGGGGGGCACTGAAGCTTTCTTT.

The V call is TRBV5-1, the J call TRBJ2-3; 13 bases match TRBD2. The CDR3 runs to 15 residues. The germline CDR1 and CDR2 sequences are SGHRS and YFSETQ. Trimming cost V 6 bases and J 5 bases; bases outside gene matches: 6. The CDR3 is CASKLAGGPGDTQYF. The CDR3 coding sequence is TGCGCCAGCAAACTAGCGGGAGGGCCTGGAGATACGCAGTATTTT.

The chain recombines TRBV6-5 with TRBJ2-7, with 8 bases fitting TRBD2. The ends lost 6 bases at V and 0 bases at J; junction bases unmatched: 7. CDR1 is MNHEY, CDR2 SVGAGI, per germline. The CDR3 is 15 residues long. The CDR3 DNA reads TGTGCCAGCAGGAACCGGGAGGGAATCTCCTACGAGCAGTACTTC. Translating gives CASRNREGISYEQYF.

The chain is built from TRBV7-9 and TRBJ2-7; D is uncertain. The V end lost 5 bases, the J end lost 1 base, and 15 bases lay between the germline ends. There are 15 residues in the CDR3. Germline-derived CDR1 and CDR2 are SEHNR and FQNEAQ (reference sequence). The DNA for the CDR3 is TGTGCCAGCAGCGTAACGGCCAACCCTTCCTACGAGCAGTACTTC. Its protein is CASSVTANPSYEQYF.

The J gene is TRBJ2-7, the V gene TRBV30; either TRBD1 or TRBD2 may supply D (5 bases each). Trimming pared 4 bases from V and 4 bases from J, leaving 20 bases between. This CDR3 is built from 15 residues. The V gene's germline CDR1 is GTSNPN and CDR2 SVGIG (reference sequence). The CDR3 reads CAWTKGPNVRYEQYF. CDR3 coding DNA: TGTGCCTGGACCAAGGGACCGAACGTTCGGTACGAGCAGTACTTC.

The chain carries TRBV6-6 and TRBJ2-4, with TRBD1 matching over 9 bases. The CDR3 has 15 amino acids. Germline V lookup: CDR1 MNHNY, CDR2 SVGAGI (reference sequence). After removal of 6 bases from V and 7 bases from J, the junction contained 10 bases not matched to a gene. The CDR3, as DNA: TGTGCCAGCAGGCCCGGTGGGACAGGGTGGAACATTCAGTACTTC. Translated: CASRPGGTGWNIQYF.